A selection of T cell receptor beta chains follows, all from one sample in a study of T and B cells in COVID-19 patients. TCRdb independently ran MiXCR on the multiplex PCR reads; one entry per CDR3 protein. Among about 11,000 distinct CDR3 sequences listed, roughly 30% were seen once. The sample consisted of blood. The receptor set was obtained from a human donor with active COVID-19. The CDR3 runs from the conserved cysteine through the conserved F or W. A D gene is named only where the DNA matches it firmly. Where a row states a size, it is once, few, many or the class of an expanded clone; other rows omit it.

V gene,D gene,clone size,J gene,CDR3 DNA,CDR3 protein
TRBV13,TRBD1,.,TRBJ1-3,TGTGCCAGCAGCCGACAGGGATCTGGAAACACCATATATTTT,CASSRQGSGNTIYF
TRBV15,.,.,TRBJ2-1,TGTGCCACCAGCAGAGACGGGCCATATAGGAATGAGCAGTTCTTC,CATSRDGPYRNEQFF
TRBV19,.,.,TRBJ1-5,TGTGCCACGGCCGTTGGGGGCGGCAATCAGCCCCAGCATTTT,CATAVGGGNQPQHF
TRBV15,TRBD1,medium-sized,TRBJ1-3,TGTGCCACCAGGCAGGCAGGGGGCATCGCTGGAAACACCATATATTTT,CATRQAGGIAGNTIYF
TRBV6-5,.,.,TRBJ1-5,TGTGCCAGCAGTTACTCGCGGGGCCGACAGCCCCAGCATTTT,CASSYSRGRQPQHF
TRBV6-1,.,.,TRBJ2-7,TGTGCCAGCAATCCCGGGGATGCGACTAACTACGAGCAGTACTTC,CASNPGDATNYEQYF
TRBV18,.,.,TRBJ1-5,TGTGCCAGCTCACCAAACTCTGGCAGGAGCAATCAGCCCCAGCATTTT,CASSPNSGRSNQPQHF
TRBV6-2/TRBV6-3,.,medium-sized,TRBJ2-3,TGTGCCAGCTTACCCACTAGCACAGATACGCAGTATTTT,CASLPTSTDTQYF
TRBV6-1,TRBD2,.,TRBJ2-7,TGTGCCAGCAGGGGGACTAGCGGGGGGGGTGGGGCCTCCTACGAGCAGTACTTC,CASRGTSGGGGASYEQYF
TRBV6-5,.,few,TRBJ1-5,TGTGCCAGCAGCCGCAACAGGGATAGCAATCAGCCCCAGCATTTT,CASSRNRDSNQPQHF
TRBV27,TRBD1,medium-sized,TRBJ1-2,TGTGCCAGCAGTTCCGGACAGGCGCATGGCTACACCTTC,CASSSGQAHGYTF
TRBV18,.,few,TRBJ2-1,TGTGCCAGCTCTGGGGTAGGGGACTACAATGAGCAGTTCTTC,CASSGVGDYNEQFF
TRBV18,.,few,TRBJ2-5,TGTGCCAGCTCCTACAGGGTCCAAGAGACCCAGTACTTC,CASSYRVQETQYF
TRBV13,TRBD1,.,TRBJ1-2,TGTGCCAGCAGCCCGCCGGGGACAGACGATGGCTACACCTTC,CASSPPGTDDGYTF
TRBV5-1,.,.,TRBJ2-7,TGCGCCAGCAGCGTTGGGACACTCCTCGAGCAGTACTTC,CASSVGTLLEQYF
TRBV7-9,.,few,TRBJ2-3,TGTGCCAGCAGCTTAGGACCCACAGATACGCAGTATTTT,CASSLGPTDTQYF
TRBV7-6,TRBD2,.,TRBJ2-3,TGTGCCAGCAGCTTAATCCTAGCGGACACAGATACGCAGTATTTT,CASSLILADTDTQYF
TRBV20-1,.,.,TRBJ1-2,TGCAGTGCTCCCCGATCGTGGGGGAACGGCTACACCTTC,CSAPRSWGNGYTF
TRBV6-2/TRBV6-3,.,.,TRBJ2-5,TGTGCCAGCAGTTACGGAGGGGGGCCATCCCAAGAGACCCAGTACTTC,CASSYGGGPSQETQYF
TRBV19,TRBD1,medium-sized,TRBJ2-1,TGTGCCAGTATCCCGACAGGGGGGCCCTACAATGAGCAGTTCTTC,CASIPTGGPYNEQFF
TRBV30,.,few,TRBJ1-2,TGTGCCTGGAAACGGGAATTGGCGGGGGGCTACACCTTC,CAWKRELAGGYTF
TRBV29-1,.,medium-sized,TRBJ2-4,TGCAGCCCCGGGGGAGTCACTTTAGCCAAAAACATTCAGTACTTC,CSPGGVTLAKNIQYF
TRBV30,.,few,TRBJ1-2,TGTGCCTGGAGCGGTCGGACCTATGGCTACACCTTC,CAWSGRTYGYTF
TRBV5-5,TRBD1,few,TRBJ1-2,TGTGCCAGCAGTCCGGCGGGGCGGACAGGGGCTGGTGGCTCCGGAGCGGGCTACACCTTC,CASSPAGRTGAGGSGAGYTF
TRBV18,.,few,TRBJ2-5,TGTGCCAGCTCACCATGGCCGCCGGGGTACATGGGAGAGACCCAGTACTTC,CASSPWPPGYMGETQYF
TRBV27,.,.,TRBJ2-5,TGTGCCAGCAGCCCCCTTTACTTC,CASSPLYF
TRBV19,TRBD1,medium-sized,TRBJ2-7,TGTGCCAGTAGTATAGATCAGGGGACAGGGTCCCTCTACGAGCAGTACTTC,CASSIDQGTGSLYEQYF
TRBV6-5,.,.,TRBJ1-5,TGTGCCAGCAGCCCCCCAGGCAATCAGCCCCAGCATTTT,CASSPPGNQPQHF
TRBV5-1,.,.,TRBJ1-2,TGCGCCAGCAACCGAGGGGGTACCTATGGCTACACCTTC,CASNRGGTYGYTF
TRBV6-1,.,few,TRBJ1-4,TGTGCCAGCAACGGCTACCCAGGGGAAAAACTGTTTTTT,CASNGYPGEKLFF
TRBV6-4,.,few,TRBJ2-1,TGTGCCAGCGGGCAGGGCAATGAGCAGTTCTTC,CASGQGNEQFF
TRBV5-6,.,.,TRBJ2-3,TGTGCCAGCAGCTTGGCTCCCTCCGTGAGCGGCGATACGCAGTATTTT,CASSLAPSVSGDTQYF
TRBV6-1,TRBD1,.,TRBJ1-4,TGTGCCAGCACTCGGATAGGGGGCGCGGATGAAAAACTGTTTTTT,CASTRIGGADEKLFF
TRBV19,.,medium-sized,TRBJ2-3,TGTGCCAGTAGTATAGATAGGGTAGCGAGAGATACGCAGTATTTT,CASSIDRVARDTQYF
TRBV6-5,.,medium-sized,TRBJ2-3,TGTGCCAGCAGTCGAACCTCGACAGCGTGGGGTACGCAGTATTTT,CASSRTSTAWGTQYF
TRBV30,.,.,TRBJ1-1,TGTGCCTGGAGTGTACAGGGATTGAACACTGAAGCTTTCTTT,CAWSVQGLNTEAFF
TRBV20-1,.,few,TRBJ2-1,TGCAGTGCTACTTTTAATAATGAGCAGTTCTTC,CSATFNNEQFF
TRBV28,TRBD1,.,TRBJ1-3,TGTGCCAGTAAGGGGGCGAATGGAAACACCATATATTTT,CASKGANGNTIYF
TRBV15,.,few,TRBJ1-5,TGTGCCACCAGCAGAGGAAGGTCCGGGGGAGATCAGCCCCAGCATTTT,CATSRGRSGGDQPQHF
TRBV6-2/TRBV6-3,TRBD1,.,TRBJ1-2,TGTGCCAGCAGGGCAGGGGGCGACTATGGCTACACCTTC,CASRAGGDYGYTF
TRBV20-1,TRBD1,.,TRBJ1-1,TGCAGTGCCTCGACGAACGCCCATCCCGGGACAGAAGACACTGAAGCTTTCTTT,CSASTNAHPGTEDTEAFF
TRBV10-3,TRBD2,few,TRBJ2-1,TGTGCCATCAGTGCGGGGGGGCGTATCAATGAGCAGTTCTTC,CAISAGGRINEQFF
TRBV27,TRBD1,few,TRBJ2-3,TGTGCCAGCAGTTTAAGGGGACAGGGGTTGGATACGCAGTATTTT,CASSLRGQGLDTQYF
TRBV7-6,TRBD2,.,TRBJ2-2,TGTGCCAGCAGCTTAAGGCGGGGGGGCTCCACCGGGGAGCTGTTTTTT,CASSLRRGGSTGELFF
TRBV11-1,.,.,TRBJ2-6,TGTGCCAGCAGCTCCACTTACAGGGCTGGGGCCAACGTCCTGACTTTC,CASSSTYRAGANVLTF
TRBV12-3/TRBV12-4,.,.,TRBJ2-5,TGTGCCAGCAGGAGAATAGGGGATGAGACCCAGTACTTC,CASRRIGDETQYF
TRBV5-6,TRBD2,.,TRBJ2-5,TGTGCCAGCAGCCTGGGACTAGCGGGGACGGAGACCCAGTACTTC,CASSLGLAGTETQYF